This TCR beta chain appears in the sequencing data of a study of OX40 agonist ivuxolimab in advanced cancers. Whole-study findings and limits: Both blood CD4+ and CD8+ T cells showed clonal growth by week 6 at 0.1 to 3.0 mg/kg.

Comment on this clone: What it binds is unknown.

Profiling relied on immunoSEQ multiplex PCR, and the TCRdb table lists in-frame clones only, not all of them. This sample has about 150,000 clones, with 94% found just once. Germline loops: CDR1 MDHEN, CDR2 SYDVKM. CDR3 length equals 15 residues. Trimming left V 2 bases short and J 6 bases short, with 17 bases between. The sequencing here drew on CD4+ or CD8+ T cells sorted from blood, taken in a trial of the OX40 agonist ivuxolimab. This TCR came from an adult with an advanced solid tumor such as melanoma, head and neck, liver or kidney cancer. The genes are TRBV28 and TRBJ2-7, with D possibly being TRBD1 (6 bases). CDR3 amino acids: CASSLEVGASGEQYF. The CDR3 coding sequence is TGTGCCAGCAGTTTAGAGGTGGGGGCATCTGGCGAGCAGTACTTC.